This TCR beta chain was recovered during a study of OX40 agonist ivuxolimab in advanced cancers. Study context: The dose-escalation cohort had hepatocellular carcinoma, melanoma, renal cell or head and neck cancer. The dose-escalation cohort was around 83% male, with a mean age of around 60 years, ranging about 23 to 79.

The germline V gene encodes CDR1 SEHNR and CDR2 FQNEAQ (reference sequence). The CDR3 totals 15 residues. The V and J ends lost 0 bases and 4 bases, in that order; junction bases with no gene match: 3. Clones were read by immunoSEQ multiplex PCR, and TCRdb kept only the in-frame ones, dropping some. The repertoire holds 15,000 to 20,000 clones, around four fifths seen once, with about an eighth in the top ten. Whole-study findings and limits: Those patients achieving a partial response at 0.1-3.0 mg/kg showed among the lowest clonal expansion. Expanded clones belonging to CD8+ T cells outnumbered, on average, those of CD4+.

Details on this clone: Its antigen is still unknown.

The V and J genes are TRBV7-9 and TRBJ1-5; TRBD1 matches at 7 bases. This TCR derives from an adult with an advanced solid tumor such as melanoma, head and neck, liver or kidney cancer. Sample: CD4+ or CD8+ T cells sorted from blood, taken in a trial of the OX40 agonist ivuxolimab. This CDR3 is CASSLADRVNQPQHF. CDR3 coding DNA: TGTGCCAGCAGCTTAGCAGACAGGGTGAATCAGCCCCAGCATTTT. Complete variable domain (other parts from reference TRBV7-9 and TRBJ1-5): DTGVSQNPRHKITKRGQNVTFRCDPISEHNRLYWYRQTLGQGPEFLTYFQNEAQLEKSRLLSDRFSAERPKGSFSTLEIQRTEQGDSAMYLCASSLADRVNQPQHFGDGTRLSIL.